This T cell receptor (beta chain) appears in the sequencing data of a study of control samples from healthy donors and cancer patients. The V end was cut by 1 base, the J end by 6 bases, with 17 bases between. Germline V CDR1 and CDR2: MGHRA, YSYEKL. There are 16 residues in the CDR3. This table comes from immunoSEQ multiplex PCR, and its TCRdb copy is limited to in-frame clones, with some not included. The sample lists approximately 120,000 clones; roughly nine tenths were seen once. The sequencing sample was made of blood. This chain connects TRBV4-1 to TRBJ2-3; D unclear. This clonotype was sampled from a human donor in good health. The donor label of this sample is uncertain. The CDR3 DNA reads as TGCGCCAGCAGCCAAGTTAATCTAGTGAGCATGGATACGCAGTATTTT. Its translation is CASSQVNLVSMDTQYF.